The T cell receptor (beta chain) described here comes from a study of CD8+ T cells in alopecia areata. Treatment: oral pan-JAK inhibitor, 5-10 mg twice daily. The CDR3 loop spans 14 amino acids. Unmatched junction bases numbered 4, after V lost 5 bases and J lost 1 base. The germline V gene encodes CDR1 SQVTM and CDR2 ANQGSEA. The sequencing template was cDNA reverse transcribed from extracted RNA. Data came from immunoSEQ multiplex PCR; TCRdb stores just in-frame clones and leaves some out. Among approximately 210,000 clones listed, approximately 60% were seen once. The receptor was isolated from a human donor with alopecia areata. V gene TRBV29-1 combines with J gene TRBJ2-1; 8 nucleotides agree with TRBD1. The sequences come from CD4+ T cells sorted from blood, collected at week 4, from a patient treated with tofacitinib. The CDR3 sequence is CSVRTGGSYNEQFF. CDR3 DNA sequence: TGCAGCGTTCGAACAGGGGGTTCCTACAATGAGCAGTTCTTC.